Here is one TCR beta chain with its context. Its cognate antigen is unknown. The source of the sample is a study of T cell repertoires in cytomegalovirus infection. Study-wide background: Public TCR beta signatures marked donors with CMV infection and the matching HLA. Regarding the study as a whole: HLA-C-restricted, CMV-specific TCR beta clonotypes were dominant ex vivo. Cumulative frequency (of public TCR beta family members) identified carriers of CMV plus the relevant HLA.

TCRdb processed the reads anew with MiXCR; each CDR3 protein has one entry. Among roughly 230,000 distinct CDR3 sequences listed, 6.5% were seen once. There are 16 residues in the CDR3. The germline V gene encodes CDR1 PRHDT and CDR2 FYEKMQ (reference sequence). With 2 bases removed from V and 0 bases from J, the gap between germline ends came to 13 bases. The sequenced sample was PBMCs. V is TRBV13 and J is TRBJ1-1, with D tentatively TRBD1 (5 bases). The clonotype comes from a human donor in good health (CMV status not recorded). Some clones in this sample may be carry-over from other donors' samples. CDR3: CASSLSDWGMNTEAFF. The CDR3 region has the DNA TGTGCCAGCAGCTTATCAGACTGGGGGATGAACACTGAAGCTTTCTTT.